This TCR beta chain was sequenced during a study of control samples from healthy donors and cancer patients. CDR3 length: 15 amino acids. Per germline, CDR1 SGHRS and CDR2 YFSETQ. The ends were cut back, 0 bases at V and 4 bases at J, with 11 bases in the middle. TCRdb's copy holds only in-frame clones and misses some; the assay was immunoSEQ multiplex PCR. The sample carries about 120,000 clones, about 91% recorded once. Sequencing was carried out using blood. This TCR came from a man aged 35 to 55 in good health. This rearrangement joins TRBV5-1 to TRBJ1-3; D unresolved. CDR3 in amino acids: CASSLEGMSGNTIYF. CDR3 nucleotides: TGCGCCAGCAGCTTGGAAGGGATGTCAGGAAACACCATATATTTT.